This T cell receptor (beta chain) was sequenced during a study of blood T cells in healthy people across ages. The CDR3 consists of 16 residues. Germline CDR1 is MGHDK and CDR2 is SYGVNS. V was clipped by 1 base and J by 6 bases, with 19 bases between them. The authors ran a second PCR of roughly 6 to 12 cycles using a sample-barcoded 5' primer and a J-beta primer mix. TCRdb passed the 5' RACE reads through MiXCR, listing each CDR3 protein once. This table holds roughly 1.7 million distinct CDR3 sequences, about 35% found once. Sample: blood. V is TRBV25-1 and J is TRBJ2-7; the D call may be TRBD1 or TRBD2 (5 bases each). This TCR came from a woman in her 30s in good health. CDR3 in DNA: TGTGCCAGCAGTGAATTGATTTCCGGGGCTACGGGCGAGCAGTACTTC. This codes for CASSELISGATGEQYF.